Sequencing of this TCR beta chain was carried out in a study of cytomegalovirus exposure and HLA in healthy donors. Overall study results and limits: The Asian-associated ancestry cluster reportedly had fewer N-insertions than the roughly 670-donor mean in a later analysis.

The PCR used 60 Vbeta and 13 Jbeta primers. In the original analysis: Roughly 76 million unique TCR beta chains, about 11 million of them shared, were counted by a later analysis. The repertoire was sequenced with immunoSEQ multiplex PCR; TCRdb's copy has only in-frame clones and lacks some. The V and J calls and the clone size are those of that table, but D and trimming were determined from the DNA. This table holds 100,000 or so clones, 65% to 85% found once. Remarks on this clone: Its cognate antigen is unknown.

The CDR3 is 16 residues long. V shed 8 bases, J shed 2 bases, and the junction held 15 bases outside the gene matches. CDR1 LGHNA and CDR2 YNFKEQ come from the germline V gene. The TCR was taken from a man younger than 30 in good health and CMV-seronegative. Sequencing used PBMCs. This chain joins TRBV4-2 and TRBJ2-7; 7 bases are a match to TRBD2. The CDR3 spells CASGRSLAERPYEQYF. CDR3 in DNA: TGTGCCAGCGGCCGAAGTCTAGCGGAAAGACCCTACGAGCAGTACTTC.